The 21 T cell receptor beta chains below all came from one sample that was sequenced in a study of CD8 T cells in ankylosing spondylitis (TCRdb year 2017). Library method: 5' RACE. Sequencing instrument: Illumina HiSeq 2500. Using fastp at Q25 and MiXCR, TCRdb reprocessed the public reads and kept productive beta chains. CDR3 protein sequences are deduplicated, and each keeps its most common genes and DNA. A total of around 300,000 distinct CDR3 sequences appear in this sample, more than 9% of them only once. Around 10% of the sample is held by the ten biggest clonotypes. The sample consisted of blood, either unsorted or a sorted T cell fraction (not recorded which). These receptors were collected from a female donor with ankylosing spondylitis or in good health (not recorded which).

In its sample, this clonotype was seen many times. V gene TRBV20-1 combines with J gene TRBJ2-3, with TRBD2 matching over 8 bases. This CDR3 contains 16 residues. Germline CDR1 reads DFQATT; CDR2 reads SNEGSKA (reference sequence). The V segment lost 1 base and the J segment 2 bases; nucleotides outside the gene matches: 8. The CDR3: CSARGSGEWITDTQYF. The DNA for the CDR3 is TGCAGTGCTAGAGGTAGCGGGGAGTGGATCACAGATACGCAGTATTTT.

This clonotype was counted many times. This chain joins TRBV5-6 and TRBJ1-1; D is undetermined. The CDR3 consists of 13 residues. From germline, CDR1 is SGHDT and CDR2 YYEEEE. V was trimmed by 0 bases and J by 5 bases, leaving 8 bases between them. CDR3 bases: TGTGCCAGCAGCTTGGCCAAGAGTACTGAAGCTTTCTTT. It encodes CASSLAKSTEAFF.

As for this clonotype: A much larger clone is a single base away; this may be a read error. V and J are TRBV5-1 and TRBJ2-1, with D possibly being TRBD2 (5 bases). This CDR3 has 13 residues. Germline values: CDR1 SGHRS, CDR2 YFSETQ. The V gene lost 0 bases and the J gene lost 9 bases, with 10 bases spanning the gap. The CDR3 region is CASSLGSEGEQFF. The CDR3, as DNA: TGCGCCAGCAGCTTGGGCTCAGAGGGTGAGCAGTTCTTC.

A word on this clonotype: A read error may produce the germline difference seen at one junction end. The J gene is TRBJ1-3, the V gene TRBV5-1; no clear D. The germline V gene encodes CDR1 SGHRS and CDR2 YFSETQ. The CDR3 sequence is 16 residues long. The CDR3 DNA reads TGCGCCAGCAACTTGGATGGATTGGGTATGGGAAACACCTTATATTTT. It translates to CASNLDGLGMGNTLYF.

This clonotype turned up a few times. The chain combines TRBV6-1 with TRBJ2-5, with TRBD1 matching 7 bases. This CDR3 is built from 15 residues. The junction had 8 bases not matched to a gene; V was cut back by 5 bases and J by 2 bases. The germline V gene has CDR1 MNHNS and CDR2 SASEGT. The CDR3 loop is CASSPEGTAQETQYF. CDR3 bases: TGTGCCAGCAGTCCCGAAGGGACAGCTCAAGAGACCCAGTACTTC.

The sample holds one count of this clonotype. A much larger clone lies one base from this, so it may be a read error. The CDR3 DNA follows: TGCGCCAGCAGCCCAAACCCCGGGACCTTAACTACCTACGAGCAGTACTTC. It yields the protein CASSPNPGTLTTYEQYF. The chain employs TRBV5-1 and TRBJ2-7; either TRBD1 or TRBD2 may supply D (5 bases each). V was shortened by 4 bases and J by 2 bases, with 22 bases between the two germline ends. The CDR3 runs to 17 residues. CDR1 SGHRS and CDR2 YFSETQ come from the germline V gene.

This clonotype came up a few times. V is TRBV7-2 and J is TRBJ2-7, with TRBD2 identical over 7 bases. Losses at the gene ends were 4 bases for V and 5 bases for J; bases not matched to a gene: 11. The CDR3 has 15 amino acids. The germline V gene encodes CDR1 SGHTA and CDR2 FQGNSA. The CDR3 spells CASSSQGVGGNEQYF. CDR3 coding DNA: TGTGCCAGCAGCTCACAAGGGGTCGGGGGGAACGAGCAGTACTTC.

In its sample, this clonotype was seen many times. The CDR3 spells CASSLDGTNYGYTF. DNA for the CDR3: TGCGCCAGCAGCTTGGACGGAACTAACTATGGCTACACCTTC. The V gene is TRBV5-1, the J gene TRBJ1-2; D ambiguous. Germline V gene sequence: CDR1 SGHRS, CDR2 YFSETQ. The CDR3 consists of 14 residues. V was clipped by 0 bases and J by 0 bases, with 6 bases between them.

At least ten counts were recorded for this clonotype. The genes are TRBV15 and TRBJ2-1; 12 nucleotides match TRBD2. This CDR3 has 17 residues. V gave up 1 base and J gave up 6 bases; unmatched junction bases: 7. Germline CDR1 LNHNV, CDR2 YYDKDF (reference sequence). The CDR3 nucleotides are TGTGCCACCAGCAGAGGCCGGGCTAGCGGGAGGGCCAATGAGCAGTTCTTC. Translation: CATSRGRASGRANEQFF.

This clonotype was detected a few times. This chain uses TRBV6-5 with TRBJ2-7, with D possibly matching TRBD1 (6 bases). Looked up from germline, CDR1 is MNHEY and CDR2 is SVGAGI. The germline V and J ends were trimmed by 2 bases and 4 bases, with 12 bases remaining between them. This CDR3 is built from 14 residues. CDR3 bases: TGTGCCAGCAGTTACGCACAGGGAAATTACGAGCAGTACTTC. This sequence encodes CASSYAQGNYEQYF.

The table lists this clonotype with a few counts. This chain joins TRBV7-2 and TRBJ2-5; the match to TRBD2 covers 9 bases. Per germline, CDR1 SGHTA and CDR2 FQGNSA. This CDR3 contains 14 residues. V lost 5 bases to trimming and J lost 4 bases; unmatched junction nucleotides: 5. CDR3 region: CASSRGLARETQYF. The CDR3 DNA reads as TGTGCCAGCAGCCGCGGACTAGCGCGAGAGACCCAGTACTTC.

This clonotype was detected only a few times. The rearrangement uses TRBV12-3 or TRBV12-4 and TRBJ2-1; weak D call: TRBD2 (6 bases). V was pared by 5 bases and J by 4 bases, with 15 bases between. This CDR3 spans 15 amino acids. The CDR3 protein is CASSKLALGYNEQFF. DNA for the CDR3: TGTGCCAGCAGTAAGCTAGCGTTAGGGTACAATGAGCAGTTCTTC.

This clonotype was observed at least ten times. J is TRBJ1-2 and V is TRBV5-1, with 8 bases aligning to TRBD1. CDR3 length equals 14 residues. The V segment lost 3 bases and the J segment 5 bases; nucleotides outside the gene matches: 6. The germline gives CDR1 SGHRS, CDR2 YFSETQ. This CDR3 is CASSSGQASYGYTF. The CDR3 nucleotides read TGCGCCAGCAGCTCGGGACAGGCCTCATATGGCTACACCTTC.

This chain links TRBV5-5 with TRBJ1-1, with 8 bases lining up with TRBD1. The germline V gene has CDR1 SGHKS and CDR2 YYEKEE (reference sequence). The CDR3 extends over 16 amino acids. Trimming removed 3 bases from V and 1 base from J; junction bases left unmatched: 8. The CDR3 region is CASSSSSGTGNTEAFF. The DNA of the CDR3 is TGTGCCAGCAGCTCTTCCTCCGGGACAGGGAACACTGAAGCTTTCTTT.

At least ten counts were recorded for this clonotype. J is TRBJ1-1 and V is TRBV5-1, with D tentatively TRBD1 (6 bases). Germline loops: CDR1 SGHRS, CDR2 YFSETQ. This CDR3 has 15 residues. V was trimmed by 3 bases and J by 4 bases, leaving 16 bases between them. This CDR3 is CASSSSGGGFTEAFF. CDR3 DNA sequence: TGCGCCAGCAGCTCGAGCGGCGGGGGCTTCACTGAAGCTTTCTTT.

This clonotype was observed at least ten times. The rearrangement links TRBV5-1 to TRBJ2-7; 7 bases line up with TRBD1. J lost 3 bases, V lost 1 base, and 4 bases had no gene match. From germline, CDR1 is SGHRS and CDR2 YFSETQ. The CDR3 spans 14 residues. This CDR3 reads CASSLTGASYEQYF. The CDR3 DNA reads TGCGCCAGCAGCTTGACAGGGGCGAGCTACGAGCAGTACTTC.

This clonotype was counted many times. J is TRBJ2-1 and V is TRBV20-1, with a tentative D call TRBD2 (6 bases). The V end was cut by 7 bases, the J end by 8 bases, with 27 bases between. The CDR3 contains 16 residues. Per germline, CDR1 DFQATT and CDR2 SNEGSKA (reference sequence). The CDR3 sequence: CSVRGVGLSGIDEQFF. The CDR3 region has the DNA TGCAGTGTTCGGGGCGTGGGACTTAGCGGAATCGATGAGCAGTTCTTC.

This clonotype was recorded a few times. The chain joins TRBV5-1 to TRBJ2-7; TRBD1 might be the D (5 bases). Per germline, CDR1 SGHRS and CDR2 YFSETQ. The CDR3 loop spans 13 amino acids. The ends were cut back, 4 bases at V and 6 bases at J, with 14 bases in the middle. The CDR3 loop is CASSPATRVEQYF. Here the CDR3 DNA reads TGCGCCAGCAGCCCGGCAACCAGGGTCGAGCAGTACTTC.

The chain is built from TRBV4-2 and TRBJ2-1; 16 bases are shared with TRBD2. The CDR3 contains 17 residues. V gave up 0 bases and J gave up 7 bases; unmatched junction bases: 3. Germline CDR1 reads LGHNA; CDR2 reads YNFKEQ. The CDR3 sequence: CASSQEGTSGGANEQFF. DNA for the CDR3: TGTGCCAGCAGCCAAGAGGGGACTAGCGGGGGGGCGAATGAGCAGTTCTTC.

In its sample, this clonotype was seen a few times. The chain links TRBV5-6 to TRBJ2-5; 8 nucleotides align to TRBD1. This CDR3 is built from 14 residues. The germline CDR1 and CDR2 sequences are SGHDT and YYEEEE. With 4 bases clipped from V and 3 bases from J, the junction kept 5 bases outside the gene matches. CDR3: CASSLTGVEETQYF. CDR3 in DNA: TGTGCCAGCAGCCTGACAGGGGTCGAAGAGACCCAGTACTTC.

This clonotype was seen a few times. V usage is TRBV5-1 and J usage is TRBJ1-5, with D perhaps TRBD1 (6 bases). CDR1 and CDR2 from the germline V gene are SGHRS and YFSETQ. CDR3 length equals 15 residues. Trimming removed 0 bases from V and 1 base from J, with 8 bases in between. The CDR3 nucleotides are TGCGCCAGCAGCTTGGTCGGGGGCAGCAATCAGCCCCAGCATTTT. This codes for CASSLVGGSNQPQHF.